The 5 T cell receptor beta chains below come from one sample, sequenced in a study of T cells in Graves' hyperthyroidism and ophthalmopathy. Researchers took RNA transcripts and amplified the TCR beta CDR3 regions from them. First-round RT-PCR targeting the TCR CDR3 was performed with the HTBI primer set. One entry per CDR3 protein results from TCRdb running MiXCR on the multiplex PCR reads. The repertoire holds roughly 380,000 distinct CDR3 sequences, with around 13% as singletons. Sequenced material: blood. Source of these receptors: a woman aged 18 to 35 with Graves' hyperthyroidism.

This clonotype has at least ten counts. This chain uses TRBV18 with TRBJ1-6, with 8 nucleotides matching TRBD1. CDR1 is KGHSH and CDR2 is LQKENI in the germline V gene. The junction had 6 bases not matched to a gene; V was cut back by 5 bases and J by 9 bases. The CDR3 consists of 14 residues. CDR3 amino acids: CASSNGQGRSPLHF. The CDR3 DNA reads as TGTGCCAGCTCAAACGGACAGGGTCGTTCACCCCTCCACTTT.

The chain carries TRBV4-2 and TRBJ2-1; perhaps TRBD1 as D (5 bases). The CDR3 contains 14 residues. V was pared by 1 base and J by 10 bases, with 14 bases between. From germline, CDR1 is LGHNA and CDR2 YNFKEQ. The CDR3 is CASSQGGGYTEQFF. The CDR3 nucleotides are TGTGCCAGCAGCCAAGGGGGCGGATATACAGAGCAGTTCTTC.

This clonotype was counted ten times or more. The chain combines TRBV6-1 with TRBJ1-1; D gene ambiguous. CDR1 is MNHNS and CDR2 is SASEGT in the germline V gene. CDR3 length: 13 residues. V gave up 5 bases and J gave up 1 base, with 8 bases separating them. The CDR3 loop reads CASSRNSNTEAFF. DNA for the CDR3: TGTGCCAGCAGTCGGAACTCGAACACTGAAGCTTTCTTT.

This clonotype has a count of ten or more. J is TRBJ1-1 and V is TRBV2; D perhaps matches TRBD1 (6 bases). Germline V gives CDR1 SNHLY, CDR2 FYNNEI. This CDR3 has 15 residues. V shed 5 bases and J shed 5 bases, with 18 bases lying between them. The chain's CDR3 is CASSFITGRGTEAFF. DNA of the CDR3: TGTGCCAGCAGTTTCATTACAGGGAGGGGGACTGAAGCTTTCTTT.

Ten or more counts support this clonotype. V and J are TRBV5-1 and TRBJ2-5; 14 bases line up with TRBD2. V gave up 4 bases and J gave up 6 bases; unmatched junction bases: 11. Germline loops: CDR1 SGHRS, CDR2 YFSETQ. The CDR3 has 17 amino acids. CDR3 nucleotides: TGCGCCAGCAGCCCGGCCGGAGGGACTAGCGGGAGAAAGACCCAGTACTTC. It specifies CASSPAGGTSGRKTQYF.